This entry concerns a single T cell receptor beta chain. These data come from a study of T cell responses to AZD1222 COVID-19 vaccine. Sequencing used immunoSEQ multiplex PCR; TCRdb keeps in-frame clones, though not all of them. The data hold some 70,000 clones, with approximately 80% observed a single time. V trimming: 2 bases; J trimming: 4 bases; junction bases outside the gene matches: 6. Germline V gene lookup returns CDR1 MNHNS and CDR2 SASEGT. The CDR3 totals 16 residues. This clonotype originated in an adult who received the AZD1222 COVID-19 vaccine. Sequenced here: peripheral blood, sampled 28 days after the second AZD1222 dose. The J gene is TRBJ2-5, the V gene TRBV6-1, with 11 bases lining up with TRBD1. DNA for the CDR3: TGTGCCAGCAGTGAAATGCGGGACAGGGGGATAGAGACCCAGTACTTC. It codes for CASSEMRDRGIETQYF.